This is a list of T cell receptor beta chains from one sample in a study of blood T cell repertoires in COVID-19. Method: immunoSEQ multiplex PCR; TCRdb's copy keeps in-frame clones and lacks some. The sample includes around 250,000 clones, roughly 90% of them seen just once. The sample was peripheral blood. The receptors were gathered from a human donor in a cohort sampled during active COVID-19. The CDR3 runs from the conserved cysteine through the conserved F or W. Fields, in order: V gene, clone size, J gene, D gene, CDR3 length, CDR3 DNA, CDR3 protein. D genes are given only for firm matches. Only some rows state a clone size, as once, few, many or a class for expanded clones.

V: TRBV7-9
size: .
J: TRBJ2-5
D: TRBD1
length: 14
DNA: TGTGCCAGCAGCTTACATTCAGGGGGAGAGACCCAGTACTTC
CDR3: CASSLHSGGETQYF

V: TRBV7-2
size: .
J: TRBJ1-1
D: .
length: 14
DNA: TGTGCCAGCAGCCACCCGACAAGTAACACTGAAGCTTTCTTT
CDR3: CASSHPTSNTEAFF

V: TRBV11-3
size: .
J: TRBJ1-1
D: .
length: 13
DNA: TGTGCCAGCAGCCTGAGACGGAGCACTGAAGCTTTCTTT
CDR3: CASSLRRSTEAFF

V: TRBV4-2
size: .
J: TRBJ2-7
D: .
length: 14
DNA: TGTGCCAGCAGCCAAGATGAGGGTTTGGGCGAGCAGTACTTC
CDR3: CASSQDEGLGEQYF

V: TRBV3-1/TRBV3-2
size: once
J: TRBJ1-5
D: .
length: 15
DNA: TGTGCCAGCAGCCAAAGGCCTTCTCGGGGTCAGCCCCAGCATTTT
CDR3: CASSQRPSRGQPQHF

V: TRBV24-1
size: .
J: TRBJ1-2
D: TRBD1
length: 14
DNA: TGTGCCACCAGTGATCCGGACAGGACGATGGGGTACACCTTC
CDR3: CATSDPDRTMGYTF

V: TRBV4-2
size: .
J: TRBJ1-5
D: TRBD1
length: 16
DNA: TGTGCCAGCAGAAACGGGACAGTTGGTAGCAATCAGCCCCAGCATTTT
CDR3: CASRNGTVGSNQPQHF

V: TRBV29-1
size: .
J: TRBJ1-1
D: TRBD1
length: 12
DNA: TGCAGCGTTGCTTACAGGGGCACTGAAGCTTTCTTT
CDR3: CSVAYRGTEAFF

V: TRBV10-3
size: few
J: TRBJ2-7
D: TRBD2
length: 15
DNA: TGTGCCATCAGTGAACAGGCTAGCGGGGCTTTCGAGCAGTACTTC
CDR3: CAISEQASGAFEQYF

V: TRBV7-2
size: .
J: TRBJ2-7
D: .
length: 15
DNA: TGTGCCAGCAGCTTTCTGGGCAGTGTTGCCTACGAGCAGTACTTC
CDR3: CASSFLGSVAYEQYF

V: TRBV5-4
size: .
J: TRBJ1-2
D: .
length: 14
DNA: TGTGCCAGCAGCTTGGATCCACACGAATATGGCTACACCTTC
CDR3: CASSLDPHEYGYTF

V: TRBV20-1
size: .
J: TRBJ2-5
D: .
length: 11
DNA: TGCAGTGCTAGGCGGCAAGAGACCCAGTACTTC
CDR3: CSARRQETQYF

V: TRBV6-2/TRBV6-3
size: .
J: TRBJ2-7
D: TRBD1
length: 15
DNA: TGTGCCAGCAGTTACGGACAGGGAAGAGGCTACGAGCAGTACTTC
CDR3: CASSYGQGRGYEQYF

V: TRBV30
size: .
J: TRBJ2-7
D: .
length: 14
DNA: TGTGCCTGGAGTGTAAATCCCAGCTCCTACGAGCAGTACTTC
CDR3: CAWSVNPSSYEQYF

V: TRBV18
size: .
J: TRBJ2-2
D: TRBD1
length: 18
DNA: TGTGCCAGCTCACCCCCCTCCAGGGGGCGAAGGAACACCGGGGAGCTGTTTTTT
CDR3: CASSPPSRGRRNTGELFF

V: TRBV7-2
size: .
J: TRBJ2-6
D: .
length: 14
DNA: TGTGCCAGCTCTACCTCGGGTGGGGCCAACGTCCTGACTTTC
CDR3: CASSTSGGANVLTF

V: TRBV5-1
size: .
J: TRBJ1-3
D: TRBD1
length: 16
DNA: TGCGCCAGCAGCCCACGCACAGGGGGCTCTGGAAACACCATATATTTT
CDR3: CASSPRTGGSGNTIYF

V: TRBV6-2/TRBV6-3
size: .
J: TRBJ1-5
D: .
length: 15
DNA: TGTGCCAGCAGTTATCGGTCCTCTAGCAATCAGCCCCAGCATTTT
CDR3: CASSYRSSSNQPQHF

V: TRBV30
size: .
J: TRBJ1-4
D: .
length: 13
DNA: TGTGCCTGGAAAGCAGGGTTTAATGAAAAACTGTTTTTT
CDR3: CAWKAGFNEKLFF

V: TRBV28
size: once
J: TRBJ2-7
D: .
length: 12
DNA: TGTGCCAGCAGTTCCCCAGGGTACGAGCAGTACTTC
CDR3: CASSSPGYEQYF

V: TRBV5-1
size: .
J: TRBJ1-2
D: TRBD1
length: 15
DNA: TGCGCCAGCAGCTTAACAGGACAGGGGACCTATGGCTACACCTTC
CDR3: CASSLTGQGTYGYTF

V: TRBV4-3
size: .
J: TRBJ1-2
D: TRBD1
length: 15
DNA: TGCGCCAGCAGCCAACTTACGACAGGGGACGAAGGCTACACCTTC
CDR3: CASSQLTTGDEGYTF

V: TRBV6-5
size: .
J: TRBJ1-2
D: .
length: 14
DNA: TGTGCCAGCAGCCAAAACGAAGGGGTCTATGGCTACACCTTC
CDR3: CASSQNEGVYGYTF

V: TRBV29-1
size: .
J: TRBJ1-4
D: .
length: 14
DNA: TGCAGCGTTCAAAAGGGAGGGATGGGTGAAAAACTGTTTTTT
CDR3: CSVQKGGMGEKLFF

V: TRBV3-1/TRBV3-2
size: .
J: TRBJ1-4
D: .
length: 15
DNA: TGTGCCAGCAGCCAAGTGAGAGGGATGGGTGAAAAACTGTTTTTT
CDR3: CASSQVRGMGEKLFF

V: TRBV5-6
size: .
J: TRBJ1-4
D: TRBD1
length: 15
DNA: TGTGCCAGCAGGCGTACAGGGGAGACTAATGAAAAACTGTTTTTT
CDR3: CASRRTGETNEKLFF

V: TRBV15
size: .
J: TRBJ2-7
D: .
length: 14
DNA: TGTGCCACCAGCAGAGATAGCCTGAACAGGGAGCAGTACTTC
CDR3: CATSRDSLNREQYF

V: TRBV11-2
size: few
J: TRBJ1-5
D: TRBD1
length: 18
DNA: TGTGCCAGCAGCCCTGGGACAGGGGGAAGAGATAGCAATCAGCCCCAGCATTTT
CDR3: CASSPGTGGRDSNQPQHF

V: TRBV7-9
size: few
J: TRBJ1-2
D: .
length: 16
DNA: TGTGCCAGCAGCTTCCCACCCAGGGGTGGCGGCTATGGCTACACCTTC
CDR3: CASSFPPRGGGYGYTF

V: TRBV7-9
size: .
J: TRBJ2-7
D: TRBD1
length: 16
DNA: TGTGCCAGCAGCCACCCCGGGACAGGTAACTCCTACGAGCAGTACTTC
CDR3: CASSHPGTGNSYEQYF

V: TRBV29-1
size: .
J: TRBJ2-7
D: .
length: 11
DNA: TGCAGCGTCACACAGTCCTACGAGCAGTACTTC
CDR3: CSVTQSYEQYF

V: TRBV18
size: .
J: TRBJ2-6
D: .
length: 15
DNA: TGTGCCAGCTCTTACGGGTCCTCTGGGGCCAACGTCCTGACTTTC
CDR3: CASSYGSSGANVLTF

V: TRBV13
size: .
J: TRBJ1-3
D: .
length: 16
DNA: TGTGCCAGCAGCCTAGACCTCGCGCTCTCTGGAAACACCATATATTTT
CDR3: CASSLDLALSGNTIYF

V: TRBV7-2
size: .
J: TRBJ2-1
D: .
length: 14
DNA: TGTGCCAGCAGCTTATACAGGGAGCACAATGAGCAGTTCTTC
CDR3: CASSLYREHNEQFF

V: TRBV7-9
size: few
J: TRBJ1-6
D: TRBD1
length: 19
DNA: TGTGCCAGCAGCTTAGCCACGATGGGACAGGGGGCACATAATTCACCCCTCCACTTT
CDR3: CASSLATMGQGAHNSPLHF

V: TRBV4-3
size: .
J: TRBJ2-3
D: TRBD1
length: 17
DNA: TGCGCCAGCAGCCAAGACGGACAGGCCCCTAGCACAGATACGCAGTATTTT
CDR3: CASSQDGQAPSTDTQYF

V: TRBV3-1/TRBV3-2
size: .
J: TRBJ2-3
D: TRBD2
length: 18
DNA: TGTGCCAGCAGCCCTCACCCCGGACTAGCGGGGATCACAGATACGCAGTATTTT
CDR3: CASSPHPGLAGITDTQYF

V: TRBV6-5
size: .
J: TRBJ1-1
D: .
length: 15
DNA: TGTGCCAGCAGTTACTCGAACAGGGCGAACACTGAAGCTTTCTTT
CDR3: CASSYSNRANTEAFF

V: TRBV5-4
size: .
J: TRBJ1-3
D: TRBD1
length: 16
DNA: TGTGCCAGCAGCCCCGGACAGGGGGCGCTTGGAAACACCATATATTTT
CDR3: CASSPGQGALGNTIYF

V: TRBV10-3
size: .
J: TRBJ1-1
D: .
length: 13
DNA: TGTGCCATCAGTGGGCCTTCGAACACTGAAGCTTTCTTT
CDR3: CAISGPSNTEAFF

V: TRBV6-1
size: once
J: TRBJ1-4
D: .
length: 17
DNA: TGTGCCAGCAGTGATGGTCCCCCCGGTCCAACTAATGAAAAACTGTTTTTT
CDR3: CASSDGPPGPTNEKLFF

V: TRBV15
size: once
J: TRBJ2-1
D: TRBD2
length: 15
DNA: TGTGCCACCAGCAGAGTTACTAGCGGGAGCGATGAGCAGTTCTTC
CDR3: CATSRVTSGSDEQFF

V: TRBV5-6
size: once
J: TRBJ1-4
D: TRBD1
length: 13
DNA: TGTGCCAGCAGCGTTGGGACAGCGGAGAAACTGTTTTTT
CDR3: CASSVGTAEKLFF

V: TRBV19
size: .
J: TRBJ2-7
D: .
length: 14
DNA: TGTGCCAGTAGTATATCAACAGGCTCCTACGAGCAGTACTTC
CDR3: CASSISTGSYEQYF

V: TRBV10-3
size: .
J: TRBJ2-3
D: .
length: 11
DNA: TGTGCCATCAGAAGCTCAGATACGCAGTATTTT
CDR3: CAIRSSDTQYF

V: TRBV5-6
size: .
J: TRBJ1-1
D: .
length: 15
DNA: TGTGCCAGCAGCCTACCCGGGACACTGAACACTGAAGCTTTCTTT
CDR3: CASSLPGTLNTEAFF

V: TRBV5-1
size: once
J: TRBJ2-7
D: .
length: 15
DNA: TGCGCCAGCAGCAGGGGTACGGGACAACCCGACGAGCAGTACTTC
CDR3: CASSRGTGQPDEQYF

V: TRBV6-5
size: .
J: TRBJ2-5
D: .
length: 13
DNA: TGTGCCAGCAGTATACCGAGCCAAGAGACCCAGTACTTC
CDR3: CASSIPSQETQYF

V: TRBV14
size: .
J: TRBJ1-2
D: TRBD1
length: 14
DNA: TGTGCCAGCAGCGTGGACAGGGGGATCTATGGCTACACCTTC
CDR3: CASSVDRGIYGYTF

V: TRBV3-1/TRBV3-2
size: once
J: TRBJ2-7
D: TRBD2
length: 17
DNA: TGTGCCAGCAGCCACCTCACCGGGACTAGCGGGACCTACGAGCAGTACTTC
CDR3: CASSHLTGTSGTYEQYF

V: TRBV2
size: .
J: TRBJ1-5
D: .
length: 12
DNA: TGTGCCAGCACAAGGAGGGATCAGCCCCAGCATTTT
CDR3: CASTRRDQPQHF

V: TRBV6-2/TRBV6-3
size: .
J: TRBJ2-5
D: TRBD2
length: 14
DNA: TGTGCCAGCAGCCCCCGGGGGGGTGTGAAGACCCAGTACTTC
CDR3: CASSPRGGVKTQYF

V: TRBV6-5
size: .
J: TRBJ1-6
D: TRBD1
length: 15
DNA: TGTGCCAGCAGGCTACAGGGGGGGTATAATTCACCCCTCCACTTT
CDR3: CASRLQGGYNSPLHF

V: TRBV19
size: .
J: TRBJ2-7
D: TRBD1
length: 16
DNA: TGTGCCAGTAGTCCTCGACCAATGGACAGGGTCGACGAGCAGTACTTC
CDR3: CASSPRPMDRVDEQYF